A selection of T cell receptor beta chains follows, all from one sample in a study of cytomegalovirus exposure and HLA in healthy donors. Measured with immunoSEQ multiplex PCR; TCRdb has only the in-frame clones, and not every one. Here the sample spans under 150,000 clones, about 78% being singletons. Sample: PBMCs. Every receptor here comes from a man aged 50-59 years in good health and CMV-seronegative. Each CDR3 is given with its conserved first and last residue. Fields, in order: CDR3 DNA, CDR3 protein, clone size, D gene, J gene, V gene. The D gene is left open where the match is weak. Part of the rows lack a size; the others show once, few, many or a class for expanded clones.

CDR3nt: TGTGCCAGTAGTGAGACAGGGCAAGAGACCCAGTACTTC
CDR3aa: CASSETGQETQYF
abundance: few
d_gene: TRBD1
j_gene: TRBJ2-5
v_gene: TRBV19

CDR3nt: TGTGCCAGCTCACCGGGACAGGGGGCCAATCAGCCCCAGCATTTT
CDR3aa: CASSPGQGANQPQHF
abundance: .
d_gene: TRBD1
j_gene: TRBJ1-5
v_gene: TRBV18

CDR3nt: TGTGCCAGCCGACTAGCGGGAGGTGTCCCCTACGAGCAGTACTTC
CDR3aa: CASRLAGGVPYEQYF
abundance: .
d_gene: TRBD2
j_gene: TRBJ2-7
v_gene: TRBV6-5

CDR3nt: TGTGCCAGCAATAGCCCTTCCTACGAGCAGTACTTC
CDR3aa: CASNSPSYEQYF
abundance: .
d_gene: .
j_gene: TRBJ2-7
v_gene: TRBV6-1

CDR3nt: TGCAGTGCAATGGGAGTCAATGAGCAGTTCTTC
CDR3aa: CSAMGVNEQFF
abundance: few
d_gene: .
j_gene: TRBJ2-1
v_gene: TRBV20-1

CDR3nt: TGCGCCAGCAGCCAAGAATCCGGGTACGCCTACGAGCAGTACTTC
CDR3aa: CASSQESGYAYEQYF
abundance: once
d_gene: .
j_gene: TRBJ2-7
v_gene: TRBV4-3

CDR3nt: TGTGCCATCAGTGACAAATCCGGGACAGCGAACACTGAAGCTTTCTTT
CDR3aa: CAISDKSGTANTEAFF
abundance: .
d_gene: TRBD1
j_gene: TRBJ1-1
v_gene: TRBV10-3

CDR3nt: TGTGCCAGCAGCTTAACGCAACTCATGAACACTGAAGCTTTCTTT
CDR3aa: CASSLTQLMNTEAFF
abundance: .
d_gene: .
j_gene: TRBJ1-1
v_gene: TRBV7-3

CDR3nt: TGTGCCAGCAGCCCATCCTGGGACTTAGGAGGGTTTTGCGAGCAGTACTTC
CDR3aa: CASSPSWDLGGFCEQYF
abundance: .
d_gene: .
j_gene: TRBJ2-7
v_gene: TRBV21-1

CDR3nt: TGTGCCACCCGGGGGGCAGGGGCCGGTGAAAAACTGTTTTTT
CDR3aa: CATRGAGAGEKLFF
abundance: .
d_gene: .
j_gene: TRBJ1-4
v_gene: TRBV6-6

CDR3nt: TGTGCCATCAGTGGGGGTAGCGGGATTTCCTACGAGCAGTACTTC
CDR3aa: CAISGGSGISYEQYF
abundance: .
d_gene: TRBD2
j_gene: TRBJ2-7
v_gene: TRBV10-3

CDR3nt: TGTGCCAGCACACAGGGTTACAATCAGCCCCAGCATTTT
CDR3aa: CASTQGYNQPQHF
abundance: .
d_gene: .
j_gene: TRBJ1-5
v_gene: TRBV2

CDR3nt: TGTGCCAGCAGCTTAGACAGAGACAATGAGCAGTTCTTC
CDR3aa: CASSLDRDNEQFF
abundance: .
d_gene: .
j_gene: TRBJ2-1
v_gene: TRBV7-9

CDR3nt: TGTGCCAGCAGCTCATCCGGGACAGGGTTTTACGAGCAGTACTTC
CDR3aa: CASSSSGTGFYEQYF
abundance: many
d_gene: TRBD1
j_gene: TRBJ2-7
v_gene: TRBV7-9

CDR3nt: TGTGCCAGCAGCTTAGCGGGAGGAGATACGCAGTATTTT
CDR3aa: CASSLAGGDTQYF
abundance: .
d_gene: .
j_gene: TRBJ2-3
v_gene: TRBV7-8

CDR3nt: TGTGCCAGCAGTTTATCACAGGGGGGGTTGGACGAGCAGTACTTC
CDR3aa: CASSLSQGGLDEQYF
abundance: .
d_gene: .
j_gene: TRBJ2-7
v_gene: TRBV28

CDR3nt: TGCGCCAGCAGCTTGGATTACCGGGGGAGGGATACGCAGTATTTT
CDR3aa: CASSLDYRGRDTQYF
abundance: .
d_gene: .
j_gene: TRBJ2-3
v_gene: TRBV5-1

CDR3nt: TGTGCCAGCAGCTGCATAGACAGGGGATATAGCAATCAGCCCCAGCATTTT
CDR3aa: CASSCIDRGYSNQPQHF
abundance: .
d_gene: TRBD1
j_gene: TRBJ1-5
v_gene: TRBV7-4

CDR3nt: TGCAGCGCCCCCGACGGGGGGATCGGGTTGTTCTTC
CDR3aa: CSAPDGGIGLFF
abundance: .
d_gene: TRBD2
j_gene: TRBJ2-1
v_gene: TRBV29-1

CDR3nt: TGTGCCAGCAGCCCGCAGACAGGGGTTGGAAACACCATATATTTT
CDR3aa: CASSPQTGVGNTIYF
abundance: few
d_gene: TRBD1
j_gene: TRBJ1-3
v_gene: TRBV7-2

CDR3nt: TGTGCCATCAGTAACTCCGGACAGGGTAGCACAGATACGCAGTATTTT
CDR3aa: CAISNSGQGSTDTQYF
abundance: .
d_gene: TRBD1
j_gene: TRBJ2-3
v_gene: TRBV10-3

CDR3nt: TGCAGCGCCGGGGGGACTAGCGGGATCTTCGGATCCACCGGGGAGCTGTTTTTT
CDR3aa: CSAGGTSGIFGSTGELFF
abundance: .
d_gene: TRBD2
j_gene: TRBJ2-2
v_gene: TRBV29-1

CDR3nt: TGTGCCATCAGTGAAAACAGGGAGCAGTACTTC
CDR3aa: CAISENREQYF
abundance: .
d_gene: .
j_gene: TRBJ2-7
v_gene: TRBV10-3

CDR3nt: TGCGCCAGCAGCCCTGACAGGGGTTTTTACGAGCAGTACTTC
CDR3aa: CASSPDRGFYEQYF
abundance: .
d_gene: TRBD1
j_gene: TRBJ2-7
v_gene: TRBV5-1

CDR3nt: TGCGCCAGCAGTTCGGGGGGCTTTCAGCCCCAGCATTTT
CDR3aa: CASSSGGFQPQHF
abundance: few
d_gene: .
j_gene: TRBJ1-5
v_gene: TRBV10-2

CDR3nt: TGCGCCAGCAGCCAAGCAGATCGTAGGACTAGCGGGAGGGCCGCAGATACGCAGTATTTT
CDR3aa: CASSQADRRTSGRAADTQYF
abundance: once
d_gene: TRBD2
j_gene: TRBJ2-3
v_gene: TRBV4-1

CDR3nt: TGTGCCAGCAGCCCATACCACCGGCGGAGGCGCACAGATACGCAGTATTTT
CDR3aa: CASSPYHRRRRTDTQYF
abundance: .
d_gene: .
j_gene: TRBJ2-3
v_gene: TRBV11-2

CDR3nt: TGTGCCAGCAGCCCCGGACTAGCGGAGTACAATGAGCAGTTCTTC
CDR3aa: CASSPGLAEYNEQFF
abundance: .
d_gene: TRBD2
j_gene: TRBJ2-1
v_gene: TRBV5-4

CDR3nt: TGTGCCAGCAGTTTATACCCGGGACAGAACACCGGGGAGCTGTTTTTT
CDR3aa: CASSLYPGQNTGELFF
abundance: .
d_gene: .
j_gene: TRBJ2-2
v_gene: TRBV27

CDR3nt: TGTGCCATCAGTGAGGGAGGCTATGAGCAGTTCTTC
CDR3aa: CAISEGGYEQFF
abundance: .
d_gene: .
j_gene: TRBJ2-1
v_gene: TRBV10-3

CDR3nt: TGTGCCAGCTCACCTACTAGCGGCACATACAATGAGCAGTTCTTC
CDR3aa: CASSPTSGTYNEQFF
abundance: .
d_gene: TRBD2
j_gene: TRBJ2-1
v_gene: TRBV18

CDR3nt: TGTGCCAGCAGCTTAGCAGGACAGGGGGAGACCCAGTACTTC
CDR3aa: CASSLAGQGETQYF
abundance: few
d_gene: TRBD1
j_gene: TRBJ2-5
v_gene: TRBV7-2

CDR3nt: TGCAGGGAAGGGGGGGGCACTGAAGCTTTCTTT
CDR3aa: CREGGGTEAFF
abundance: .
d_gene: .
j_gene: TRBJ1-1
v_gene: TRBV20-1

CDR3nt: TGTGCCACCAGCAGAGGCGAGGCTTTGAACACTGAAGCTTTCTTT
CDR3aa: CATSRGEALNTEAFF
abundance: .
d_gene: .
j_gene: TRBJ1-1
v_gene: TRBV15

CDR3nt: TGTGCCAGCAGCTTAGCCGGGACAGGGGGAAAAGGCTACACCTTC
CDR3aa: CASSLAGTGGKGYTF
abundance: few
d_gene: TRBD1
j_gene: TRBJ1-2
v_gene: TRBV7-2

CDR3nt: TGTGCCAGCAGTTATCGGGACAGGGGGTACGAGCAGTACTTC
CDR3aa: CASSYRDRGYEQYF
abundance: .
d_gene: TRBD1
j_gene: TRBJ2-7
v_gene: TRBV6-5

CDR3nt: TGTGCCAGTAGTATAGGGGCAGAAGGCAATCAGCCCCAGCATTTT
CDR3aa: CASSIGAEGNQPQHF
abundance: once
d_gene: .
j_gene: TRBJ1-5
v_gene: TRBV19

CDR3nt: TGTGCCAGCAGCTTAGAAGAGGGCCGGGCTGCTACTGAAGCTTTCTTT
CDR3aa: CASSLEEGRAATEAFF
abundance: .
d_gene: .
j_gene: TRBJ1-1
v_gene: TRBV7-9

CDR3nt: TGTGCCAGCAGAAAAAGTTCGGGAGGAAGGAACACCGGGGAGCTGTTTTTT
CDR3aa: CASRKSSGGRNTGELFF
abundance: .
d_gene: TRBD2
j_gene: TRBJ2-2
v_gene: TRBV2

CDR3nt: TGTGCCAGCAGTGGGACAGCTTCTGGGGCCAACGTCCTGACTTTC
CDR3aa: CASSGTASGANVLTF
abundance: .
d_gene: TRBD1
j_gene: TRBJ2-6
v_gene: TRBV27

CDR3nt: TGTGCCTGGAGTGGGAGCTCCTACAATGAGCAGTTCTTC
CDR3aa: CAWSGSSYNEQFF
abundance: few
d_gene: .
j_gene: TRBJ2-1
v_gene: TRBV30

CDR3nt: TGTGCCAGTAGTATCGGTAGCGGGACGAGCACCGGGGAGCTGTTTTTT
CDR3aa: CASSIGSGTSTGELFF
abundance: few
d_gene: TRBD2
j_gene: TRBJ2-2
v_gene: TRBV19

CDR3nt: TGTGCCAGCAGTGAAGCTCAGACTAGTGGGGGCACAGATACGCAGTATTTT
CDR3aa: CASSEAQTSGGTDTQYF
abundance: .
d_gene: .
j_gene: TRBJ2-3
v_gene: TRBV2

CDR3nt: TGTGCCAGCAGCCAAGATAGGGTCGGAGGCGGCTACACCTTC
CDR3aa: CASSQDRVGGGYTF
abundance: .
d_gene: .
j_gene: TRBJ1-2
v_gene: TRBV14

CDR3nt: TGTGCCAGCAGTACTTCCAACAGGGTTGAGCAGTACTTC
CDR3aa: CASSTSNRVEQYF
abundance: .
d_gene: .
j_gene: TRBJ2-7
v_gene: TRBV28

CDR3nt: TGTGCCATCAGCTACGCTTCCACTAACTATGGCTACACCTTC
CDR3aa: CAISYASTNYGYTF
abundance: few
d_gene: .
j_gene: TRBJ1-2
v_gene: TRBV10-3

CDR3nt: TGTGCCAGCAGCACCACACGGGAGGGAATTCACTATGGCTACACCTTC
CDR3aa: CASSTTREGIHYGYTF
abundance: .
d_gene: .
j_gene: TRBJ1-2
v_gene: TRBV7-9

CDR3nt: TGTGCCAGCAGCGTAGGCCTGATCGGTTCTGAAGCTTTCTTT
CDR3aa: CASSVGLIGSEAFF
abundance: .
d_gene: .
j_gene: TRBJ1-1
v_gene: TRBV9

CDR3nt: TGCGCCAGCGGCTATGGGACTCGCACAGATACGCAGTATTTT
CDR3aa: CASGYGTRTDTQYF
abundance: .
d_gene: .
j_gene: TRBJ2-3
v_gene: TRBV5-1

CDR3nt: TGTGCCAGCACTCGGTCCAGGCGGGGCGATGAGCAGTTCTTC
CDR3aa: CASTRSRRGDEQFF
abundance: .
d_gene: .
j_gene: TRBJ2-1
v_gene: TRBV2

CDR3nt: TGTGCCAGCACCATCCGTCATAGGGGAGGGGGCGAGCAGTACTTC
CDR3aa: CASTIRHRGGGEQYF
abundance: .
d_gene: .
j_gene: TRBJ2-7
v_gene: TRBV6-1

CDR3nt: TGCGCCAGCAGCCTCGACAGGGCGCAGGACGAGCAGTACTTC
CDR3aa: CASSLDRAQDEQYF
abundance: .
d_gene: TRBD1
j_gene: TRBJ2-7
v_gene: TRBV5-1

CDR3nt: TGTGCCAGCAGCCCCTGGACTAGCGGGAGAGATACGCAGTATTTT
CDR3aa: CASSPWTSGRDTQYF
abundance: .
d_gene: TRBD2
j_gene: TRBJ2-3
v_gene: TRBV7-9

CDR3nt: TGTGCCAGCAGCTTATCCTCAGGGAACGAGCAGTACTTC
CDR3aa: CASSLSSGNEQYF
abundance: few
d_gene: .
j_gene: TRBJ2-7
v_gene: TRBV7-3

CDR3nt: TGTGCCAGTAGTATAGGTCTCACAGATACGCAGTATTTT
CDR3aa: CASSIGLTDTQYF
abundance: .
d_gene: .
j_gene: TRBJ2-3
v_gene: TRBV19

CDR3nt: TGTGCCAGCAGCTTGGACAGGGGTTCCTACAATGAGCAGTTCTTC
CDR3aa: CASSLDRGSYNEQFF
abundance: .
d_gene: TRBD1
j_gene: TRBJ2-1
v_gene: TRBV7-3

CDR3nt: TGCAGCGCCTCGAATGAAAAACTGTTTTTT
CDR3aa: CSASNEKLFF
abundance: .
d_gene: .
j_gene: TRBJ1-4
v_gene: TRBV29-1

CDR3nt: TGTGCCAGTAGTGGACAGGGGTTCTACGAGCAGTACTTC
CDR3aa: CASSGQGFYEQYF
abundance: .
d_gene: TRBD1
j_gene: TRBJ2-7
v_gene: TRBV28

CDR3nt: TGTGCCAGCAGCGGCAGGGCAGTGAGCTCTGGAAACACCATATATTTT
CDR3aa: CASSGRAVSSGNTIYF
abundance: .
d_gene: .
j_gene: TRBJ1-3
v_gene: TRBV7-9

CDR3nt: TGTGCCAGCAGCCCAACAGGGGGCTCCAAAATGAACACTGAAGCTTTCTTT
CDR3aa: CASSPTGGSKMNTEAFF
abundance: few
d_gene: TRBD1
j_gene: TRBJ1-1
v_gene: TRBV9